A single sample is the source of the 31 T cell receptor beta chains below, sequenced in a study of cytomegalovirus exposure and HLA in healthy donors. PCR amplification relied on 60 Vbeta primers (plus 13 Jbeta primers). Measured with immunoSEQ multiplex PCR; TCRdb has only the in-frame clones, and not every one. The repertoire includes 120,000 or so clones, more than 60% of them detected once, and roughly 3.1% sits in the top ten. Sequencing input: PBMCs. The source is a man aged 25 to 40 in good health and CMV-seronegative.

This rearrangement joins TRBV30 to TRBJ1-1; D is unclear. V was shortened by 2 bases and J by 4 bases, with 14 bases between the two germline ends. CDR1 and CDR2 from the germline V gene are GTSNPN and SVGIG (reference sequence). The CDR3 has 14 amino acids. The CDR3 sequence: CAWSPPGGFTEAFF. The CDR3 DNA follows: TGTGCCTGGAGTCCCCCGGGAGGGTTCACTGAAGCTTTCTTT.

This rearrangement joins TRBV27 to TRBJ2-3; a weak D match, TRBD2 (5 bases). In germline, CDR1 is MNHEY, CDR2 SMNVEV (reference sequence). The ends were cut back, 10 bases at V and 1 base at J, with 18 bases in the middle. CDR3 length: 15 amino acids. The CDR3 nucleotides are TGTGCCACCCACCGGGGTAGTAGCGGCACAGATACGCAGTATTTT. Translated, it gives CATHRGSSGTDTQYF.

This chain joins TRBV21-1 and TRBJ1-2. TRBV21-1 is annotated as a pseudogene. The CDR3 has 18 residues. In nucleotides, the CDR3 is TGTGCCAGCAGCAAAGCTCGGGGGAGAAAGGGACTTGTTGATGGCTACACCTTC. This encodes CASSKARGRKGLVDGYTF.

The rearrangement joins TRBV6-4 to TRBJ2-1, with 8 bases lining up with TRBD2. This CDR3 spans 16 amino acids. Trimming removed 3 bases from V and 1 base from J; junction bases left unmatched: 5. Germline-derived CDR1 and CDR2 are MRHNA and SNTAGT. The CDR3 sequence is CASSEYGGASYNEQFF. The CDR3 DNA follows: TGTGCCAGCAGTGAGTACGGGGGGGCATCCTACAATGAGCAGTTCTTC.

The gene calls are TRBV5-1 and TRBJ2-5, with 12 bases matching TRBD2. The junction had 9 bases not matched to a gene; V was cut back by 4 bases and J by 5 bases. The length of the CDR3 is 16 residues. Germline CDR1 reads SGHRS; CDR2 reads YFSETQ. CDR3 in DNA: TGCGCCAGCAGCCAAGGACTAGCGGGAATACTGGAGACCCAGTACTTC. This encodes CASSQGLAGILETQYF.

This sequence joins TRBV27 and TRBJ2-1, with TRBD1 matching over 11 bases. The germline V gene encodes CDR1 MNHEY and CDR2 SMNVEV (reference sequence). CDR3 length: 15 residues. The J segment lost 7 bases and the V segment lost 2 bases, leaving 4 bases of the junction unmatched. The CDR3 protein is CASSLRWDRGNEQFF. The CDR3 nucleotides read TGTGCCAGCAGTTTACGGTGGGACAGGGGGAATGAGCAGTTCTTC.

The rearrangement uses TRBV18 and TRBJ2-5; D not certain. Trimming shortened V by 2 bases and J by 2 bases, and 9 bases separated the two germline ends. The CDR3 extends over 14 amino acids. The V gene's germline CDR1 is KGHSH and CDR2 LQKENI. DNA of the CDR3: TGTGCCAGCTCACCAAGGCAGGTTCAAGAGACCCAGTACTTC. Its protein product is CASSPRQVQETQYF.

The chain couples TRBV19 to TRBJ2-1, with TRBD1 identical over 7 bases. The CDR3 has 15 residues. Germline V gene lookup returns CDR1 LNHDA and CDR2 SQIVND (reference sequence). Losses at the gene ends were 3 bases for V and 5 bases for J; bases not matched to a gene: 7. CDR3 residues: CASSIRGTVDNEQFF. DNA of the CDR3: TGTGCCAGTAGTATCAGGGGGACCGTCGACAATGAGCAGTTCTTC.

This chain joins TRBV5-1 and TRBJ1-6, with D possibly TRBD1 on 6 matching bases. This CDR3 region has 13 residues. V was pared by 2 bases and J by 13 bases, with 13 bases between. Germline CDR1 reads SGHRS; CDR2 reads YFSETQ. The CDR3 DNA reads as TGCGCCAGCAGCTTAGGGGTCGACAGGCCCCTCCACTTT. Translating it yields CASSLGVDRPLHF.

This clone came up a few times. The gene calls are TRBV5-4 and TRBJ1-2; 7 bases fit TRBD1. V gave up 3 bases and J gave up 12 bases; unmatched junction bases: 14. CDR3 length: 14 amino acids. Germline lookup yields CDR1 SGHNT and CDR2 YYREEE (reference sequence). The CDR3 loop is CASSSRGGPGHNTF. DNA of the CDR3: TGTGCCAGCAGCTCAAGAGGGGGCCCGGGACATAACACCTTC.

The V call is TRBV19, the J call TRBJ2-3; possible D gene TRBD1, 5 bases. Germline CDR1 and CDR2: LNHDA and SQIVND (reference sequence). The V end was cut by 3 bases, the J end by 1 base, with 8 bases between. This CDR3 spans 14 amino acids. CDR3 nucleotides: TGTGCCAGTAGTATTATAGGGGGCACAGATACGCAGTATTTT. It codes for CASSIIGGTDTQYF.

This chain uses TRBV25-1 with TRBJ2-5; 9 bases are shared with TRBD1. In germline, CDR1 is MGHDK, CDR2 SYGVNS. The CDR3 runs to 14 residues. V was clipped by 3 bases and J by 7 bases; unmatched bases: 6. The CDR3 region has the DNA TGTGCCAGCAGTGACCCGGGACAGGGAAGGACCCAGTACTTC. It translates to CASSDPGQGRTQYF.

In its sample, this clone was seen a few times. The chain has TRBV5-1 and TRBJ1-2; D call uncertain. Trimming shortened V by 0 bases and J by 2 bases, and 11 bases separated the two germline ends. Germline V CDR1 and CDR2: SGHRS, YFSETQ. The CDR3 is 15 residues long. CDR3 nucleotide sequence: TGCGCCAGCAGCTTGGAGGGAGGGATGAACTATGGCTACACCTTC. This translates into CASSLEGGMNYGYTF.

This chain joins TRBV5-1 and TRBJ2-1, with 10 nucleotides matching TRBD2. With V trimmed by 7 bases and J by 6 bases, 4 bases remained unmatched. In germline, CDR1 is SGHRS, CDR2 YFSETQ. This CDR3 has 13 residues. CDR3: CASASGSANEQFF. In DNA, the CDR3 is TGCGCCAGCGCTAGCGGGAGCGCCAATGAGCAGTTCTTC.

The chain couples TRBV6-1 to TRBJ2-7; D perhaps matches TRBD1 (5 bases). This CDR3 region has 13 residues. Trimming took off 4 bases at V and 1 base at J, with 8 bases between the two ends. Looked up from germline, CDR1 is MNHNS and CDR2 is SASEGT. The CDR3 sequence is CASSATVSYEQYF. In DNA, the CDR3 is TGTGCCAGCAGTGCGACAGTATCCTACGAGCAGTACTTC.

The J gene is TRBJ1-2, the V gene TRBV6-5; 7 bases fit TRBD1. The CDR3 covers 14 residues. V trimming: 0 bases; J trimming: 8 bases; junction bases outside the gene matches: 6. CDR1 is MNHEY and CDR2 is SVGAGI in the germline V gene. The CDR3 sequence is CASSYSGQVGGYTF. The CDR3 DNA follows: TGTGCCAGCAGTTACTCCGGACAGGTTGGAGGCTACACCTTC.

V usage is TRBV20-1 and J usage is TRBJ2-5; maybe TRBD1 (5 bases). In germline, CDR1 is DFQATT, CDR2 SNEGSKA (reference sequence). The CDR3 totals 11 residues. CDR3 sequence (DNA): TGCCTGGGGCCGTTCCAAGAGACCCAGTACTTC. It is translated as CLGPFQETQYF.

This clone turned up a few times. The CDR3 DNA reads as TGTGCCATCAGTGCGACGCTACCGGGACTCGACAATGAGCAGTTCTTC. This sequence encodes CAISATLPGLDNEQFF. The V and J genes are TRBV10-3 and TRBJ2-1; a possible D gene is TRBD2 (6 bases). The CDR3 loop spans 16 amino acids. Trimming left V 4 bases short and J 5 bases short, with 18 bases between. Germline CDR1 ENHRY, CDR2 SYGVKD.

CDR3 DNA sequence: TGCGCCAGCAGCCAAAGGGAGACGGCCTCTGGAAACACCATATATTTT. Residues: CASSQRETASGNTIYF. The chain joins TRBV4-1 to TRBJ1-3; the D is unclear. The V gene's germline CDR1 is MGHRA and CDR2 YSYEKL. The CDR3 length is 16 residues. V was pared by 2 bases and J by 0 bases, with 11 bases between.

This chain connects TRBV11-3 to TRBJ2-1, with TRBD2 matching over 12 bases. Germline assignment: CDR1 SGHNT and CDR2 YENEEA. This CDR3 has 16 residues. The ends lost 6 bases at V and 7 bases at J; junction bases unmatched: 10. The CDR3 is CASSLSSGGAGNEQFF. The CDR3 nucleotides read TGTGCCAGCAGTCTATCTAGCGGGGGGGCCGGGAATGAGCAGTTCTTC.

J is TRBJ1-1 and V is TRBV7-9; TRBD1 agrees at 7 bases. The CDR3 covers 12 residues. V gave up 5 bases and J gave up 6 bases; unmatched junction bases: 3. Germline CDR1 reads SEHNR; CDR2 reads FQNEAQ (reference sequence). The CDR3: CASSHRGAEAFF. CDR3 DNA: TGTGCCAGCAGCCACAGGGGCGCTGAAGCTTTCTTT.

This chain joins TRBV7-2 and TRBJ2-1, with D uncertain. Germline V gene sequence: CDR1 SGHTA, CDR2 FQGNSA. V was shortened by 0 bases and J by 8 bases, with 11 bases between the two germline ends. The CDR3 consists of 14 residues. The CDR3 spells CASSLAIQYHEQFF. The CDR3 DNA is TGTGCCAGCAGCTTAGCGATCCAGTACCATGAGCAGTTCTTC.

In DNA form, the CDR3 reads TGTGCCAGCAGAAAAACAGGGATCAACACCATATATTTT. It specifies CASRKTGINTIYF. The gene calls are TRBV6-5 and TRBJ1-3, with D perhaps TRBD1 (6 bases). The CDR3 runs to 13 residues. The germline V and J ends were trimmed by 6 bases and 7 bases, with 13 bases remaining between them. Looked up from germline, CDR1 is MNHEY and CDR2 is SVGAGI.

The J gene is TRBJ2-3, the V gene TRBV5-1; D is possibly TRBD1 (5 bases). The CDR3 loop spans 15 amino acids. The germline gives CDR1 SGHRS, CDR2 YFSETQ. V lost 3 bases and J 0 bases, leaving 11 bases between the germline ends. The CDR3, as DNA: TGCGCCAGCAGCTGGGGCAGACATAGCACAGATACGCAGTATTTT. Its translation is CASSWGRHSTDTQYF.

In this sample, this clone turned up once. One junction end disagrees with the germline gene, perhaps due to a read error. Other DNA sequences of this sample code for an identical CDR3. V gene TRBV7-2 combines with J gene TRBJ1-6; a possible D gene is TRBD1 (6 bases). The CDR3 consists of 15 residues. Germline CDR1 is SGHTA and CDR2 is FQGNSA. CDR3 in DNA: TGTGCCAGCAGCCCGATCGGACAGACTAATTCCCCCCTCCACTTT. Translated, it gives CASSPIGQTNSPLHF. Looking up the rest from reference TRBV7-2 and TRBJ1-6 gives the full variable domain: GAGVSQSPSNKVTEKGKDVELRCDPISGHTALYWYRQSLGQGLEFLIYFQGNSAPDKSGLPSDRFSAERTGGSVSTLTIQRTQQEDSAVYLCASSPIGQTNSPLHFGNGTRLTVT.

This chain connects TRBV7-2 to TRBJ2-5; 8 bases agree with TRBD1. The CDR3 runs to 15 residues. Unmatched junction bases numbered 13, after V lost 8 bases and J lost 5 bases. Germline V gene data show CDR1 as SGHTA and CDR2 as FQGNSA. The DNA of the CDR3 is TGTGCCAGCTTAAGGACAGGGACCACGGGGGAGACCCAGTACTTC. Its protein product is CASLRTGTTGETQYF.

V usage is TRBV6-1 and J usage is TRBJ1-4, with 8 bases lining up with TRBD1. The germline CDR1 and CDR2 sequences are MNHNS and SASEGT. CDR3 size: 14 residues. Germline trimming cut 5 bases from V and 7 bases from J; bases unmatched to any gene: 6. The CDR3 loop reads CASSIQGAFEKLFF. In DNA, the CDR3 is TGTGCCAGCAGTATTCAGGGGGCATTTGAAAAACTGTTTTTT.

This rearrangement joins TRBV27 to TRBJ2-3, with 7 bases that match TRBD1. Germline CDR1 is MNHEY and CDR2 is SMNVEV (reference sequence). The CDR3 totals 15 residues. With V trimmed by 4 bases and J by 1 base, 5 bases remained unmatched. The CDR3 spells CASSSGTAGTDTQYF. Here the CDR3 DNA reads TGTGCCAGCAGTTCCGGGACAGCGGGCACAGATACGCAGTATTTT.

The table lists this clone with a few counts. This chain connects TRBV5-1 to TRBJ2-1; perhaps TRBD1 as D (6 bases). V shed 1 base and J shed 4 bases, with 6 bases lying between them. This CDR3 has 13 amino acids. The germline V gene encodes CDR1 SGHRS and CDR2 YFSETQ. CDR3 DNA sequence: TGCGCCAGCAGCTTGCAGGGGTACAATGAGCAGTTCTTC. Amino acids: CASSLQGYNEQFF.

The rearrangement uses TRBV7-8 and TRBJ2-5, with TRBD2 matching 8 bases. CDR3 length: 18 amino acids. The junction had 19 bases not matched to a gene; V was cut back by 5 bases and J by 5 bases. Germline V lookup: CDR1 SGHVS, CDR2 FQNEAQ. Written as DNA, the CDR3 is TGTGCCAGCAGCCCTGGACGGCAAGCGGGGGTGCGGAGGGAGACCCAGTACTTC. The encoded protein is CASSPGRQAGVRRETQYF. The full variable domain, with the rest looked up from reference TRBV7-8 and TRBJ2-5, is GAGVSQSPRYKVAKRGQDVALRCDPISGHVSLFWYQQALGQGPEFLTYFQNEAQLDKSGLPSDRFFAERPEGSVSTLKIQRTQQEDSAVYLCASSPGRQAGVRRETQYFGPGTRLLVL.

The chain carries TRBV4-2 and TRBJ1-5; 9 bases line up with TRBD1. The CDR3 runs 16 residues. The trim removed 3 bases at V and 4 bases at J, leaving 7 bases unmatched. The V gene's germline CDR1 is LGHNA and CDR2 YNFKEQ. The CDR3 nucleotides read TGTGCCAGCAGCCAGGGACAGGGAGGTCCGAATCAGCCCCAGCATTTT. It is translated as CASSQGQGGPNQPQHF.